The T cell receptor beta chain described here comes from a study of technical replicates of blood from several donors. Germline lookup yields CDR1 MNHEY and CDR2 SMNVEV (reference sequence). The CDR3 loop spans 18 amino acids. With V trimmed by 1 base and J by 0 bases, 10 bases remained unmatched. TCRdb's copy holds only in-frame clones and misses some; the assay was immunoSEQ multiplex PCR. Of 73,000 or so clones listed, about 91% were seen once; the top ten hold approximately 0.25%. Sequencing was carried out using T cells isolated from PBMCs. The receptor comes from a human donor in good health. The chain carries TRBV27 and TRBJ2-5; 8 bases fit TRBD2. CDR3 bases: TGTGCCAGCAGTTTATACGGACTAGCACAAAGGTACCAAGAGACCCAGTACTTC. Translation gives CASSLYGLAQRYQETQYF.